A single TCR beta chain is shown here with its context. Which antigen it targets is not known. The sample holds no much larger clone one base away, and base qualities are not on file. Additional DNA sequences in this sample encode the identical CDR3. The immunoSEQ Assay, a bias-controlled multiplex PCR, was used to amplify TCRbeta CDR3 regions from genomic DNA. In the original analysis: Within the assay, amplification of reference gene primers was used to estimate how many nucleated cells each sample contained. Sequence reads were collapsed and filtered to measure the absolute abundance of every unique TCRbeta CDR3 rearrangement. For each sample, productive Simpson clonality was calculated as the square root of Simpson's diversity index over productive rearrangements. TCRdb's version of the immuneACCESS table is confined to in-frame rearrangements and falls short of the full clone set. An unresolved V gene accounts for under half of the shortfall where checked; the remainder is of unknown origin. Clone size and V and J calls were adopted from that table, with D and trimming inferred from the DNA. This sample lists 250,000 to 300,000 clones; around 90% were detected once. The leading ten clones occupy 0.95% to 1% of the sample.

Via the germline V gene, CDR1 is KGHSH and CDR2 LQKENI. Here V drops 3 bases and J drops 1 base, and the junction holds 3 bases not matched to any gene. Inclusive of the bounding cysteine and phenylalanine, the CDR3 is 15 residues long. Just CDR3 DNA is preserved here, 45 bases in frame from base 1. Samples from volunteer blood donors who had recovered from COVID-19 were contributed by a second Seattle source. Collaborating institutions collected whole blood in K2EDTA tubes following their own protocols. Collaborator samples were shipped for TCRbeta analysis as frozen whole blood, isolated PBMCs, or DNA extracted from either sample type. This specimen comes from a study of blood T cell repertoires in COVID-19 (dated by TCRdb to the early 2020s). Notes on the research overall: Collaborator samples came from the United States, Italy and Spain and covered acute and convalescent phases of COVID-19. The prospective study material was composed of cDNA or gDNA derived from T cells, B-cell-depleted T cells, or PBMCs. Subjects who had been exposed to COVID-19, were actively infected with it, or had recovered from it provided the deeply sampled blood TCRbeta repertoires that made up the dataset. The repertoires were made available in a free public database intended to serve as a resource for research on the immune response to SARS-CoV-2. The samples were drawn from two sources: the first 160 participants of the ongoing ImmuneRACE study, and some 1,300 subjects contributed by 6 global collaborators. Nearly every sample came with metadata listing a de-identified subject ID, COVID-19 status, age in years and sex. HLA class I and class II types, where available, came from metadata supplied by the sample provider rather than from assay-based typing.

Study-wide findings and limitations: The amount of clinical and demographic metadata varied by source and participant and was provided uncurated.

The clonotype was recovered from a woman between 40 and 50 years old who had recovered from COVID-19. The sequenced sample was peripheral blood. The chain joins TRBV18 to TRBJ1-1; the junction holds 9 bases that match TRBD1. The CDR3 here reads CASSPGQGTNTEAFF. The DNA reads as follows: TGTGCCAGCTCACCGGGACAGGGAACGAACACTGAAGCTTTCTTT.